The 5 T cell receptor beta chains below were found in one sample sequenced in a study of OX40 agonist ivuxolimab in advanced cancers. Only in-frame clones appear in the TCRdb table, and some are missing; sequencing was by immunoSEQ multiplex PCR. The data contain about 73,000 clones, 88% of them seen just once; the ten biggest clones take up under 0.9%. The input for sequencing was CD4+ or CD8+ T cells sorted from blood, taken in a trial of the OX40 agonist ivuxolimab. The receptors were sampled from an adult with an advanced solid tumor such as melanoma, head and neck, liver or kidney cancer.

CDR3 loop: CASRTGSWGTQYF. In nucleotides, the CDR3 is TGTGCCAGCAGAACCGGGTCCTGGGGGACCCAGTACTTC. The chain carries TRBV6-1 and TRBJ2-5; D remains ambiguous. The CDR3 consists of 13 residues. Germline V gene data show CDR1 as MNHNS and CDR2 as SASEGT. Trimming pared 6 bases from V and 7 bases from J, leaving 15 bases between.

This chain connects TRBV30 to TRBJ2-1; 11 bases line up with TRBD2. The CDR3 runs 14 residues. V shed 0 bases and J 10 bases; nucleotides not matched to a gene: 5. Germline V lookup: CDR1 GTSNPN, CDR2 SVGIG (reference sequence). CDR3: CAWSVHSGRGEQFF. The CDR3 coding sequence is TGTGCCTGGAGTGTACATAGCGGGAGGGGAGAGCAGTTCTTC.

The chain uses TRBV2 and TRBJ1-1, with TRBD1 matching 10 bases. The CDR3 extends over 14 amino acids. The trim removed 7 bases at V and 5 bases at J, leaving 7 bases unmatched. Germline V gene lookup returns CDR1 SNHLY and CDR2 FYNNEI. CDR3 amino acids: CASTPTGGVTEAFF. DNA for the CDR3: TGTGCCAGCACCCCGACAGGGGGCGTAACTGAAGCTTTCTTT.

This chain links TRBV29-1 with TRBJ2-7; D call uncertain. Trimming removed 7 bases from V and 3 bases from J, with 13 bases in between. The CDR3 contains 12 residues. Germline V CDR1 and CDR2: SQVTM, ANQGSEA. CDR3 amino acids: CSAGLGFYEQYF. The CDR3 bases are TGCAGCGCTGGGTTGGGTTTCTACGAGCAGTACTTC.

This clone has just a few counts. This chain uses TRBV6-6 with TRBJ2-7, with TRBD1 identical over 7 bases. This CDR3 is built from 15 residues. Trimming took 4 bases from V and 0 from J; bases not matched to a gene: 6. Germline values: CDR1 MNHNY, CDR2 SVGAGI (reference sequence). The CDR3 DNA reads TGTGCCAGCAGTTCGAGACAGGGCGGCTCCTACGAGCAGTACTTC. Its protein product is CASSSRQGGSYEQYF.